This T cell receptor (beta chain) is from a study of blood T cell repertoires in COVID-19. Clinical histories supplied by participants themselves formed the basis of cohort assignment. The germline V gene encodes CDR1 LGHDT and CDR2 YNNKEL (reference sequence). This CDR3 is 16 amino acids long. V was clipped by 1 base and J by 4 bases; unmatched bases: 9. This clone was seen many times. Generated by immunoSEQ multiplex PCR, the TCRdb table keeps only in-frame clones and is missing some. The sample yields about 190,000 clones, approximately 85% seen once. This sequence was found in a woman aged 25-40 years who had recovered from COVID-19. Sequencing was done on a sample of PBMCs or T cells enriched from blood (not recorded which). The V gene is TRBV3-1 (or the pseudogene TRBV3-2), the J gene TRBJ2-7, with TRBD2 matching 8 bases. CDR3 loop: CASSQGTSTAFYEQYF. In DNA, the CDR3 is TGTGCCAGCAGCCAAGGGACTAGCACCGCTTTTTACGAGCAGTACTTC.